This T cell receptor beta chain was captured by sequencing in a study of CD8+ T cells in alopecia areata. Concerning this clone itself: Its target is not known.

Treatment here: oral pan-JAK inhibitor, 5-10 mg twice daily. The CDR3 has 12 amino acids. The ends lost 5 bases at V and 10 bases at J; junction bases unmatched: 5. In germline, CDR1 is SEHNR, CDR2 FQNEAQ (reference sequence). Overall study findings and caveats: Scalp sample sequencing also detects resident alphabeta T cells of normal skin.

After isolation, RNA underwent reverse transcription to generate cDNA as the sequencing template. The repertoire was sequenced with immunoSEQ multiplex PCR; TCRdb's copy has only in-frame clones and lacks some. The data contain about 200,000 clones, about two fifths of them singletons. The input for sequencing was CD4+ T cells sorted from blood, taken between weeks 30 and 35, from a patient treated with tofacitinib. The TCR was taken from a human donor with alopecia areata. This chain connects TRBV7-9 to TRBJ1-5; 7 bases line up with TRBD1. CDR3 protein: CASSPGGDPQHF. DNA of the CDR3: TGTGCCAGCAGCCCAGGGGGGGACCCCCAGCATTTT.